A selection of T cell receptor beta chains follows, all from one sample in a study of molecular identifiers for immune sequencing clone quantification. A single record per CDR3 protein comes from TCRdb applying MiXCR to the PCR reads. The data contain about 40,000 distinct CDR3 sequences, under 20% of them singletons. Material for sequencing was naive CD8+ T cells from blood, with Jurkat cell RNA spiked in. Receptors were obtained from a human donor in good health. Some libraries in this study had Jurkat cell RNA spiked in. CDR3s include the opening cysteine and the closing phenylalanine or tryptophan. Fields, in order: J gene, V gene, clone size, D gene, CDR3 DNA, CDR3 protein. D genes are given only for firm matches. Only part of the rows carry a size: once, few, many, or a class if the clone is expanded.

>TRBJ1-1|TRBV7-9|-|-
TGTGCCAGCAGCACCCCCGACAGGCAGTCGCTCATGAACACTGAAGCTTTCTTT
CASSTPDRQSLMNTEAFF
>TRBJ2-1|TRBV7-7|many|TRBD1
TGTGCTAGCAGCCATGGACAGGGGGGACGGAATGAGCAGTTCTTC
CASSHGQGGRNEQFF
>TRBJ2-1|TRBV7-9|many|-
TGTGCCAGCAGCTCCCAGCTTAATGAGCAGTTCTTC
CASSSQLNEQFF
>TRBJ2-1|TRBV12-3/TRBV12-4|many|-
TGTGCCAGCAGTTTGTACGGCAGGGTGAGTAGGAATGAGCAGTTCTTC
CASSLYGRVSRNEQFF
>TRBJ1-1|TRBV7-9|many|-
TGTGCCAGCGCGGAAATCGCTGAAGCTTTCTTT
CASAEIAEAFF
>TRBJ2-1|TRBV11-2|-|TRBD2
TGTGCCCGCAGCGGACTAGCGGGGGGACCAGAGCAGTTCTTC
CARSGLAGGPEQFF
>TRBJ2-1|TRBV29-1|-|TRBD2
TGCAGCGTAGCGGGACTAGCGGGGTCCTACAATGAGCAGTTCTTC
CSVAGLAGSYNEQFF
>TRBJ2-5|TRBV6-5|many|TRBD2
TGTGCCAGCAGTTACTCGCTCGCGGGAGGGTTAAAGACCCAGTACTTC
CASSYSLAGGLKTQYF
>TRBJ1-2|TRBV7-8|few|TRBD1
TGTGCCAGCAGCTCGCGAGGTTGGGGGACAGTTCCAGATGGCTACACCTTC
CASSSRGWGTVPDGYTF
>TRBJ2-5|TRBV10-2|few|-
TGCGCCAGCAGTGCGTGGTCTGGGGAGACCCAGTACTTC
CASSAWSGETQYF
>TRBJ2-7|TRBV6-2/TRBV6-3|many|TRBD2
TGTGCCAGCAGCCCTAGCGGGAGCGGCGAGCAGTACTTC
CASSPSGSGEQYF
>TRBJ1-2|TRBV5-6|-|-
TGTGCCAGCAGCCCGAACCGCTTTGACTCCGAATTGCTATATGGCTACACCTTC
CASSPNRFDSELLYGYTF
>TRBJ2-7|TRBV28|-|-
TGTGCCACCCTCCCCCTGACAGAGACCTACGAGCAGTACTTC
CATLPLTETYEQYF
>TRBJ2-5|TRBV6-5|-|TRBD2
TGTGCCAGCAGTACCTGGACTAGCGGAGAGACCCAGTACTTC
CASSTWTSGETQYF